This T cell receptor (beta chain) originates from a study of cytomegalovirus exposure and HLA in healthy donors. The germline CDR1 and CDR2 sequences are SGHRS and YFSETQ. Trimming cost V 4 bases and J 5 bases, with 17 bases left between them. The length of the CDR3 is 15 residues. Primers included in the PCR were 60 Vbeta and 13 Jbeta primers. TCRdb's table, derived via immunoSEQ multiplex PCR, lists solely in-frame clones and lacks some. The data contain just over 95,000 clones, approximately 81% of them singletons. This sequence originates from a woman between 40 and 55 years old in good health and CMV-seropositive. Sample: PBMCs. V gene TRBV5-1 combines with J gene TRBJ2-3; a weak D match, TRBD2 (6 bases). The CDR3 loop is CASSPGLFGIDTQYF. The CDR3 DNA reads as TGCGCCAGCAGCCCGGGACTTTTCGGGATAGATACGCAGTATTTT. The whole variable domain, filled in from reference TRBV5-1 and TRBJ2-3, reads KAGVTQTPRYLIKTRGQQVTLSCSPISGHRSVSWYQQTPGQGLQFLFEYFSETQRNKGNFPGRFSGRQFSNSRSEMNVSTLELGDSALYLCASSPGLFGIDTQYFGPGTRLTVL.